This TCR beta chain was captured in a study of shared clonotypes between healthy human individuals. Comment on this clone: Its antigen remains unknown.

The authors loaded roughly 180 ng DNA, roughly 27,000 T cell genomes, into sorted-subset replicate PCRs. The protocol was immunoSEQ multiplex PCR, while the TCRdb copy is restricted to in-frame clones and leaves out a portion. Among 2 million to 2.5 million clones, nearly 97% were seen once, and the ten largest hold 0.1% to 0.15%. Study observations and caveats: Represented diversity (both genetic and exposure-history) was limited by the small number of donors. In the sorted subsets, rarefaction showed sequencing was incomplete despite large depth.

Subsets obtained from CD4+ cells comprised CD45RA+ naive and CD45RA-negative memory cells. The sequence came from a man between 18 and 29 years old in good health. Specimen: naive CD4+ T cells sorted from blood. Sample subset: CD45RA+ positively selected.

CDR3 sequence: CASSEQGSNQPQHF. In DNA, the CDR3 is TGTGCCAGCAGTGAACAGGGCAGCAATCAGCCCCAGCATTTT. V is TRBV6-5 and J is TRBJ1-5; tentative D call: TRBD1 (6 bases). V gave up 5 bases and J gave up 1 base, with 9 bases separating them. The CDR3 is made up of 14 amino acids. CDR1 and CDR2 from the germline V gene are MNHEY and SVGAGI.